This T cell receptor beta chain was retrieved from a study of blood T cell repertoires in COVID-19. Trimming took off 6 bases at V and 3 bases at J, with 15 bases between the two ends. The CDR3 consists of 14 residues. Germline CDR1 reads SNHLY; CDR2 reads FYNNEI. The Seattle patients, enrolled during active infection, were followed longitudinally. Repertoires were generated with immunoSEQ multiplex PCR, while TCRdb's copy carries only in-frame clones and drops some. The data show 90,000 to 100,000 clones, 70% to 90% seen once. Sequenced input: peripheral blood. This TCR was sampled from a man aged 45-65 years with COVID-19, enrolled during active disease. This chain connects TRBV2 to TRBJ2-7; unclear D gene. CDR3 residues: CASRVALPDYEQYF. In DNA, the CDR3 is TGTGCCAGCAGGGTGGCTCTCCCAGACTACGAGCAGTACTTC.